Listed below are T cell receptor beta chains from one sample, sequenced in a study of vaccination effects on CD4 cells after COVID-19. Their target antigens are unknown. The method was immunoSEQ multiplex PCR; TCRdb's version includes in-frame clones alone and lacks a portion of them. The data contain about 27,000 clones, around three quarters of them seen just once; the ten biggest clones take up 10% to 13%. The input for sequencing was CD4+ T cells from PBMCs cultured with SARS-CoV-2 spike peptides, taken before COVID-19 vaccination. The receptor set was obtained from a human donor who received a COVID-19 vaccine. The CDR3 runs from the conserved cysteine through the conserved F or W. Fields, in order: J gene, D gene, V gene, clone size, CDR3 protein, CDR3 DNA. A D gene is named only where the DNA matches it firmly. Clone size is shown for a subset of rows, as once, few, many or a class of expanded clone.

J: TRBJ2-6
D: -
V: TRBV6-1
size: once
CDR3: CASSEAGAGANVLTF
DNA: TGTGCCAGCAGTGAAGCTGGTGCTGGGGCCAACGTCCTGACTTTC

J: TRBJ1-6
D: TRBD1
V: TRBV5-1
size: -
CDR3: CASSLSPGGFDSPLHF
DNA: TGCGCCAGCAGCTTGAGTCCAGGGGGATTTGATTCACCCCTCCACTTT

J: TRBJ2-1
D: -
V: TRBV19
size: few
CDR3: CASSIETSYNEQFF
DNA: TGTGCCAGTAGTATCGAGACCTCCTACAATGAGCAGTTCTTC

J: TRBJ2-3
D: TRBD2
V: TRBV4-1
size: -
CDR3: CASSQDIWRGGGTDTQYF
DNA: TGCGCCAGCAGCCAAGATATCTGGCGGGGGGGTGGCACAGATACGCAGTATTTT

J: TRBJ2-2
D: TRBD2
V: TRBV12-5
size: few
CDR3: CASGLVRAGVAGELFF
DNA: TGTGCTAGTGGTTTGGTACGGGCGGGAGTAGCCGGGGAGCTGTTTTTT

J: TRBJ2-2
D: -
V: TRBV4-1
size: -
CDR3: CASSLSRDQNTGELFF
DNA: TGCGCCAGCAGCCTCAGCCGGGACCAAAACACCGGGGAGCTGTTTTTT

J: TRBJ1-5
D: -
V: TRBV2
size: -
CDR3: CASSPRSLQPQHF
DNA: TGTGCCAGCAGTCCCAGGTCTTTGCAGCCCCAGCATTTT

J: TRBJ1-3
D: -
V: TRBV5-1
size: few
CDR3: CASSSVTGNTIYF
DNA: TGCGCCAGCAGCTCCGTTACAGGAAACACCATATATTTT

J: TRBJ1-3
D: -
V: TRBV18
size: -
CDR3: CASSNQEGGGNTIYF
DNA: TGTGCCAGCTCGAACCAAGAAGGGGGTGGAAACACCATATATTTT

J: TRBJ2-5
D: -
V: TRBV29-1
size: -
CDR3: CSVAPGTILETQYF
DNA: TGCAGCGTTGCCCCGGGAACAATACTGGAGACCCAGTACTTC

J: TRBJ2-5
D: TRBD1
V: TRBV7-9
size: few
CDR3: CATGQGAQETQYF
DNA: TGTGCCACCGGACAGGGGGCCCAAGAGACCCAGTACTTC

J: TRBJ2-5
D: TRBD2
V: TRBV3-1/TRBV3-2
size: -
CDR3: CASRRLAEETQYF
DNA: TGTGCCAGCAGAAGACTAGCGGAAGAGACCCAGTACTTC

J: TRBJ2-7
D: -
V: TRBV14
size: -
CDR3: CASSQAAGYEQYF
DNA: TGTGCCAGCAGCCAAGCTGCCGGCTACGAGCAGTACTTC

J: TRBJ1-4
D: -
V: TRBV19
size: -
CDR3: CASSEYTVTTNEKLFF
DNA: TGTGCCAGTAGTGAATACACCGTGACAACTAATGAAAAACTGTTTTTT

J: TRBJ1-4
D: -
V: TRBV3-1/TRBV3-2
size: -
CDR3: CASSQEPEKLFF
DNA: TGTGCCAGCAGCCAAGAGCCCGAAAAACTGTTTTTT

J: TRBJ1-5
D: -
V: TRBV2
size: few
CDR3: CASSPPGQPQHF
DNA: TGTGCCAGCAGTCCCCCGGGTCAGCCCCAGCATTTT

J: TRBJ2-3
D: TRBD2
V: TRBV18
size: -
CDR3: CASSPSYSGTTFTDTQYF
DNA: TGTGCCAGCTCACCATCGTATAGCGGGACTACATTCACAGATACGCAGTATTTT

J: TRBJ1-2
D: -
V: TRBV25-1
size: few
CDR3: CASSEIGDNYGYTF
DNA: TGTGCCAGCAGTGAAATCGGGGACAATTATGGCTACACCTTC

J: TRBJ2-7
D: -
V: TRBV5-4
size: -
CDR3: CASSQGGGEQYF
DNA: TGTGCCAGCAGCCAGGGTGGGGGCGAGCAGTACTTC

J: TRBJ2-1
D: -
V: TRBV27
size: -
CDR3: CASSLYSAGMVEQFF
DNA: TGTGCCAGCAGTTTATATAGCGCGGGAATGGTTGAGCAGTTCTTC

J: TRBJ2-2
D: -
V: TRBV7-7
size: few
CDR3: CASSSGRLTNTGELFF
DNA: TGTGCCAGCAGCTCGGGACGACTTACGAACACCGGGGAGCTGTTTTTT

J: TRBJ2-5
D: TRBD1
V: TRBV5-8
size: -
CDR3: CASSLAGTVSETQYF
DNA: TGTGCCAGCAGCTTGGCCGGGACAGTGAGTGAGACCCAGTACTTC

J: TRBJ1-2
D: -
V: TRBV7-2
size: -
CDR3: CASSSPNIRFYGYTF
DNA: TGTGCCAGCAGCTCTCCCAATATACGTTTCTATGGCTACACCTTC

J: TRBJ2-5
D: -
V: TRBV25-1
size: once
CDR3: CASSDSSGTGDQYF
DNA: TGTGCCAGCAGTGACTCCTCCGGGACCGGGGACCAGTACTTC

J: TRBJ1-2
D: -
V: TRBV4-1
size: -
CDR3: CASSPTGGVNANYGYTF
DNA: TGCGCCAGCAGCCCGACGGGGGGGGTCAATGCTAACTATGGCTACACCTTC

J: TRBJ1-2
D: -
V: TRBV29-1
size: -
CDR3: CSVKGPGYTF
DNA: TGCAGCGTTAAGGGGCCTGGCTACACCTTC

J: TRBJ2-6
D: -
V: TRBV19
size: few
CDR3: CASTPRRDSGANVLTF
DNA: TGTGCCAGCACTCCACGACGGGACTCTGGGGCCAACGTCCTGACTTTC

J: TRBJ2-1
D: TRBD1
V: TRBV2
size: -
CDR3: CASRQDRDNEQFF
DNA: TGTGCCAGCAGGCAGGACAGGGACAATGAGCAGTTCTTC

J: TRBJ1-6
D: -
V: TRBV24-1
size: -
CDR3: CATRGDTPNSPLHF
DNA: TGTGCCACCAGGGGGGACACTCCGAATTCACCCCTCCACTTT

J: TRBJ2-1
D: -
V: TRBV5-1
size: -
CDR3: CASSSPRGSTGNEQFF
DNA: TGCGCCAGCAGCAGCCCACGTGGGTCTACCGGGAATGAGCAGTTCTTC

J: TRBJ2-7
D: TRBD2
V: TRBV20-1
size: once
CDR3: CSASSSGGDSYEQYF
DNA: TGCAGTGCTAGTTCTAGCGGGGGCGACTCCTACGAGCAGTACTTC

J: TRBJ1-5
D: TRBD1
V: TRBV19
size: -
CDR3: CASSSDREKPQHF
DNA: TGTGCCAGTAGTAGCGACAGGGAAAAACCCCAGCATTTT

J: TRBJ2-3
D: -
V: TRBV7-7
size: -
CDR3: CASSPGRTVATDTQYF
DNA: TGTGCCAGCAGCCCAGGCCGGACTGTCGCCACAGATACGCAGTATTTT

J: TRBJ2-5
D: TRBD2
V: TRBV10-3
size: -
CDR3: CAIRASGVEAARETQYF
DNA: TGTGCCATCAGGGCTAGCGGGGTTGAGGCCGCGCGAGAGACCCAGTACTTC

J: TRBJ2-1
D: -
V: TRBV14
size: -
CDR3: CASSLIRDTTYNEQFF
DNA: TGTGCCAGCAGCCTAATAAGGGACACAACCTACAATGAGCAGTTCTTC